Listed here is a single T cell receptor beta chain. Its antigen is unknown. A junction end diverges from the germline sequence, so it may reflect a read error. This entry belongs to a study of T-cell memory formation after mild COVID-19. Study-wide results and limits: Whereas later expanders leaned CD4+, clones contracting day 15 to 85 showed a balanced CD4/CD8 makeup.

The CDR3 is 12 amino acids. Germline V gives CDR1 MNHNS, CDR2 SASEGT. TCRdb reprocessed the 5' RACE reads with MiXCR, giving one entry per CDR3 protein. The sample lists approximately 350,000 distinct CDR3 sequences; approximately 27% were seen once. V gene TRBV6-1 combines with J gene TRBJ1-1, with a weak D call TRBD1 (6 bases). Sequenced material: PBMCs or a T cell subset sorted from them (not recorded which). This receptor was obtained from an adult woman who had mild COVID-19 (a few samples of this study predate the infection). Cell type and time point are not known. CDR3 nucleotide sequence: TGTGCCAGCAGTCTTGGACAGCCCGAAGTTTTATTT. This encodes CASSLGQPEVLF.